This T cell receptor beta chain was captured by sequencing in a study of shared clonotypes between healthy human individuals. Sorted-subset replicate PCRs used around 200 ng of genomic DNA. This amount corresponded to 25,000 to 30,000 T cell genomes. Data came from immunoSEQ multiplex PCR; TCRdb stores just in-frame clones and leaves some out. The data show some 900,000 clones, approximately 80% seen once. Free of recent acute infections or vaccinations, the donors were healthy HIV-negative adults. Notes on the study in general: Clonotypes shared by all four sorted-subset donors had higher generation probabilities than non-shared clonotypes.

Trimming left V 5 bases short and J 1 base short, with 15 bases between. CDR1 is SNHLY and CDR2 is FYNNEI in the germline V gene. The CDR3 sequence is 16 residues long. Remarks on this clone: The antigen is unknown.

The sample was memory CD4+ T cells sorted from blood. The subset is: CD45RA-negative fraction. The V and J genes are TRBV2 and TRBJ1-5; D might be TRBD1 (6 bases). The source is a man aged 18 to 29 in good health. The CDR3 DNA follows: TGTGCCAGCAGTAACCATGGGGGGGCCAGCAATCAGCCCCAGCATTTT. It is translated as CASSNHGGASNQPQHF.